The clone carrying this T cell receptor beta chain was picked up one time. Its antigen is still unknown. The authors isolated CD4+ T cells after around 11 days of culture. Either the mRNA-1273 or the BNT162b2 vaccine was given to participants as two doses. These data come from a study of vaccination effects on CD4 cells after COVID-19. Germline values: CDR1 MGHDK, CDR2 SYGVNS. V lost 6 bases to trimming and J lost 5 bases, with 10 bases between them. CDR3 size: 13 residues. The protocol was immunoSEQ multiplex PCR, while the TCRdb copy is restricted to in-frame clones and leaves out a portion. The profile shows about 73,000 clones, 65% to 80% of them singletons.

The clonotype comes from a human donor who received a COVID-19 vaccine. The V call is TRBV25-1, the J call TRBJ1-4; TRBD1 might be the D (6 bases). Sequences were derived from CD4+ T cells from PBMCs cultured without peptide, sampled after COVID-19 vaccination. The CDR3 sequence is CASRGQGNEKLFF. CDR3 sequence (DNA): TGTGCCAGCAGGGGGCAGGGGAATGAAAAACTGTTTTTT. Supplemented by reference TRBV25-1 and TRBJ1-4, the full variable domain reads EADIYQTPRYLVIGTGKKITLECSQTMGHDKMYWYQQDPGMELHLIHYSYGVNSTEKGDLSSESTVSRIRTEHFPLTLESARPSHTSQYLCASRGQGNEKLFFGSGTQLSVL.